This is a list of T cell receptor beta chains from one sample in a study of CD8 T cells in ankylosing spondylitis. TCRdb used MiXCR to reprocess the 5' RACE reads, holding one entry per CDR3 protein. The sample lists almost 400,000 distinct CDR3 sequences, more than 20% occurring once. Source material: blood, either unsorted or a sorted T cell fraction (not recorded which). The receptors were gathered from a male donor with ankylosing spondylitis. The CDR3 runs from the conserved cysteine through the conserved F or W. The D gene is left open where the match is weak. Rows may omit the clone size; those that give it use once, few, many or a size class.

J | size | D | V | CDR3 | DNA
TRBJ2-1 | - | - | TRBV15 | CASARRSYNEQFF | TGTGCCTCTGCCCGACGGTCCTACAATGAGCAGTTCTTC
TRBJ2-1 | few | TRBD2 | TRBV20-1 | CSARIGRASFVNEQFF | TGCAGTGCTAGAATTGGGAGGGCCTCCTTTGTCAATGAGCAGTTCTTC
TRBJ2-5 | few | TRBD1 | TRBV4-2 | CASSQKQGAGIRETQYF | TGTGCCAGCAGCCAAAAACAGGGGGCCGGGATCCGAGAGACCCAGTACTTC
TRBJ2-7 | - | - | TRBV5-1 | CASSLGAGPSYERYF | TGCGCCAGCAGCTTGGGCGCAGGGCCCTCCTACGAGCGGTACTTC
TRBJ1-1 | many | - | TRBV4-1 | CASSQVLGPGTEAFF | TGCGCCAGCAGCCAAGTTCTGGGACCGGGCACTGAAGCTTTCTTT
TRBJ2-3 | - | - | TRBV7-9 | CASSPTGAADTDTQYF | TGTGCCAGCAGCCCAACGGGGGCGGCAGACACAGATACGCAGTATTTT
TRBJ2-3 | few | - | TRBV23-1 | CASSQSAGLEGDTQYF | TGCGCCAGCAGTCAATCGGCGGGACTCGAGGGAGATACGCAGTATTTT
TRBJ2-2 | few | - | TRBV7-8 | CASSSQDVGLFF | TGTGCCAGCAGCTCCCAGGATGTTGGGCTGTTTTTT
TRBJ2-7 | - | TRBD1 | TRBV5-1 | CASSLAGTGESYEQYF | TGCGCCAGCAGCTTGGCCGGGACAGGGGAGTCCTACGAGCAGTACTTC
TRBJ2-6 | - | - | TRBV11-1 | CASSLTGNPSGANVLTF | TGTGCCAGCAGCTTAACAGGAAACCCCTCTGGGGCCAACGTCCTGACTTTC